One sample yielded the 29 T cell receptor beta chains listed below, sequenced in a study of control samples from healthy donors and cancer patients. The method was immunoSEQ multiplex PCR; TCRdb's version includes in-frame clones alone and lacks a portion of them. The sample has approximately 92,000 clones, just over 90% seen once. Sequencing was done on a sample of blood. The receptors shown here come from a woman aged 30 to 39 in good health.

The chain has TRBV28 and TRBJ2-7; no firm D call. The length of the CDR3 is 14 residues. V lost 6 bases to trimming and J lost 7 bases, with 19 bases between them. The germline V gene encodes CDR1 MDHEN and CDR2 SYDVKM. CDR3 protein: CASRLRSLIAEQYF. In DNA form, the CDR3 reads TGTGCCAGCAGGCTTCGCAGTCTGATCGCGGAGCAGTACTTC.

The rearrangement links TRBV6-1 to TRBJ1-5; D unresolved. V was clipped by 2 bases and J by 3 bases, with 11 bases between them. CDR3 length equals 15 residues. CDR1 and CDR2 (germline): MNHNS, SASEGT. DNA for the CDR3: TGTGCCAGCAGTGAAAGTAGAGGAAACAATCAGCCCCAGCATTTT. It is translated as CASSESRGNNQPQHF.

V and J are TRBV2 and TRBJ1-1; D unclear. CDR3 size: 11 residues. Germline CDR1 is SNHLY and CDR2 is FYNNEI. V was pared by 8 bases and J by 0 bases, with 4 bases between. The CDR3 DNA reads TGTGCCAGCGACATGAACACTGAAGCTTTCTTT. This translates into CASDMNTEAFF. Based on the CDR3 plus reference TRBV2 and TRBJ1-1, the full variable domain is EPEVTQTPSHQVTQMGQEVILRCVPISNHLYFYWYRQILGQKVEFLVSFYNNEISEKSEIFDDQFSVERPDGSNFTLKIRSTKLEDSAMYFCASDMNTEAFFGQGTRLTVV.

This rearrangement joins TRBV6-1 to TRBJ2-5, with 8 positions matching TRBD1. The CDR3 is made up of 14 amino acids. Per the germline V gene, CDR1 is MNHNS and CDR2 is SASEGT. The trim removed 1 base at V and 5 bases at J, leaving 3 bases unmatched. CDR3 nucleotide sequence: TGTGCCAGCAGTGAAGGGACAGGGAGGGAGACCCAGTACTTC. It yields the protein CASSEGTGRETQYF.

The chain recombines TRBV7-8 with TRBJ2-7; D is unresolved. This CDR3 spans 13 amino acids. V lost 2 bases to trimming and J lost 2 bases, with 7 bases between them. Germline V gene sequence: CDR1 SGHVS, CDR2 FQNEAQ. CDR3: CASSLIQTYEQYF. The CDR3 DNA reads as TGTGCCAGCAGCTTAATACAGACCTACGAGCAGTACTTC.

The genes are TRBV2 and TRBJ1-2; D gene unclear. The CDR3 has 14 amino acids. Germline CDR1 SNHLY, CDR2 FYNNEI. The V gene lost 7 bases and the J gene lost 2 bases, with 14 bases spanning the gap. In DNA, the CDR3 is TGTGCCAGCACCGAGGGAGGCCTGAACTATGGCTACACCTTC. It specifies CASTEGGLNYGYTF.

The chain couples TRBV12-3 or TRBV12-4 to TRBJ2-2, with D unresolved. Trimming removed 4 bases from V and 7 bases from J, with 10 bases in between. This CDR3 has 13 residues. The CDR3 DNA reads TGTGCCAGCAGTTCCGTCGGGTACGGGGAGCTGTTTTTT. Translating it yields CASSSVGYGELFF.

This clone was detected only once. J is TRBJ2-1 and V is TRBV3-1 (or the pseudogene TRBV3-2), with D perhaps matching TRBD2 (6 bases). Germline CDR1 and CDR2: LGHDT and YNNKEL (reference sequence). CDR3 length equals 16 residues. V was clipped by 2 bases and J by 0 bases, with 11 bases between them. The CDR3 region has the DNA TGTGCCAGCAGCCAACATAGCGGATCCTCCTACAATGAGCAGTTCTTC. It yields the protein CASSQHSGSSYNEQFF.

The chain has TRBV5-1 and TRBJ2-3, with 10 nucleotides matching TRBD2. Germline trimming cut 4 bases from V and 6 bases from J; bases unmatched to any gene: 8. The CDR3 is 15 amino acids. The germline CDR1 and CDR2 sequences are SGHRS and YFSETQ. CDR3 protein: CASSPPQRGGDTQYF. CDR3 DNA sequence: TGCGCCAGCAGCCCCCCCCAGCGGGGGGGTGATACGCAGTATTTT.

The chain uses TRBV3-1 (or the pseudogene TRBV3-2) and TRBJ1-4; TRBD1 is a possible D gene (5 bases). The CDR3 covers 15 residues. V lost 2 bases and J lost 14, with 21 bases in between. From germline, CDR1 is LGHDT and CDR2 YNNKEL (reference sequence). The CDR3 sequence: CASSQPNDGARDLFF. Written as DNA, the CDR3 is TGTGCCAGCAGCCAACCAAACGACGGGGCTCGGGATCTGTTTTTT.

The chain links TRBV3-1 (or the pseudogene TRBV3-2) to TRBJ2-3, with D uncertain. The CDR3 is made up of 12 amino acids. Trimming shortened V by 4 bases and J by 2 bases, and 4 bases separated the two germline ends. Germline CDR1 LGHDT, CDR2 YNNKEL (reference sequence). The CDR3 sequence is CASSRDTDTQYF. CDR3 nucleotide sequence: TGTGCCAGCAGCCGGGACACAGATACGCAGTATTTT.

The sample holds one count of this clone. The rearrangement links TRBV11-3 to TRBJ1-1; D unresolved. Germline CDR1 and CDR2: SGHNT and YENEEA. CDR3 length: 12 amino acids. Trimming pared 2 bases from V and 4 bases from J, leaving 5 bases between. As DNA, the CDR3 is TGTGCCAGCAGCTTATGGGGCACTGAAGCTTTCTTT. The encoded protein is CASSLWGTEAFF.

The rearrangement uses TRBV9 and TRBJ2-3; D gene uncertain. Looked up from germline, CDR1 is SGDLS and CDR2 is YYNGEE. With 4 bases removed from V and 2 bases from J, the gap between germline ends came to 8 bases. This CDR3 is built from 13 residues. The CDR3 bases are TGTGCCAGCAGCCCAGAGGTCACAGATACGCAGTATTTT. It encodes CASSPEVTDTQYF.

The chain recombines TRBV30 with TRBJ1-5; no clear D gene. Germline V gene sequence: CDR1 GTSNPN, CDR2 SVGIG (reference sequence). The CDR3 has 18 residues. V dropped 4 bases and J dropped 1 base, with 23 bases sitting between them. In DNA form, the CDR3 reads TGTGCCTGGAATAAAGACCTAATCCCTAACTCGAGCAATCAGCCCCAGCATTTT. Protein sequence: CAWNKDLIPNSSNQPQHF.

The CDR3 DNA reads TGCGCCAGCAGCTTGTACAGGGGGCCTGCAACTAATGAAAAACTGTTTTTT. As protein: CASSLYRGPATNEKLFF. The chain couples TRBV5-1 to TRBJ1-4; 9 bases fit TRBD1. From germline, CDR1 is SGHRS and CDR2 YFSETQ. V shed 1 base, J shed 0 bases, and the junction held 4 bases outside the gene matches. The CDR3 contains 17 residues.

The CDR3 spells CASSPSGGPGYTEAFF. In DNA form, the CDR3 reads TGTGCCAGCAGTCCTTCTGGGGGCCCGGGGTACACTGAAGCTTTCTTT. The chain carries TRBV27 and TRBJ1-1; the D gene is possibly TRBD1 (6 bases). Trimming took off 5 bases at V and 3 bases at J, with 19 bases between the two ends. The CDR3 runs 16 residues. Germline values: CDR1 MNHEY, CDR2 SMNVEV (reference sequence).

The CDR3 sequence: CASSLGFSEAFF. The CDR3 DNA sequence: TGTGCCAGCAGCTTAGGGTTTTCTGAAGCTTTCTTT. The chain joins TRBV7-9 to TRBJ1-1; D not certain. This CDR3 is 12 amino acids long. Germline lookup yields CDR1 SEHNR and CDR2 FQNEAQ (reference sequence). V was cut by 1 base and J by 6 bases, with 6 bases left in between.

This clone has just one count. The CDR3 nucleotides read TGCGCCAGCAGCTTGGAATTGGGACCAGAAACCTACAATGAGCAGTTCTTC. This sequence encodes CASSLELGPETYNEQFF. The chain has TRBV5-1 and TRBJ2-1; D might be TRBD1 or TRBD2, each matching 5 bases. The CDR3 loop spans 17 amino acids. Germline V gene sequence: CDR1 SGHRS, CDR2 YFSETQ. V was clipped by 0 bases and J by 2 bases, with 15 bases between them. Drawing the rest from reference TRBV5-1 and TRBJ2-1, the complete variable domain is KAGVTQTPRYLIKTRGQQVTLSCSPISGHRSVSWYQQTPGQGLQFLFEYFSETQRNKGNFPGRFSGRQFSNSRSEMNVSTLELGDSALYLCASSLELGPETYNEQFFGPGTRLTVL.

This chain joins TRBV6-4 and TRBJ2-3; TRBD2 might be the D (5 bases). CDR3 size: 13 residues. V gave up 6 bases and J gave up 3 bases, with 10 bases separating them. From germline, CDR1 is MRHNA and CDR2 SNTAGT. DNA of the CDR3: TGTGCCAGCAGCCCCTCGGGGACAGATACGCAGTATTTT. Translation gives CASSPSGTDTQYF.

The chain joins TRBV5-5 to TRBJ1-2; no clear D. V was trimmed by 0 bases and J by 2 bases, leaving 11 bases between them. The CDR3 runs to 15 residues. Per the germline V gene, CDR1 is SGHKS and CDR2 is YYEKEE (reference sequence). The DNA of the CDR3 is TGTGCCAGCAGCTTGGGTTCGGACCTCAACTATGGCTACACCTTC. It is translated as CASSLGSDLNYGYTF.

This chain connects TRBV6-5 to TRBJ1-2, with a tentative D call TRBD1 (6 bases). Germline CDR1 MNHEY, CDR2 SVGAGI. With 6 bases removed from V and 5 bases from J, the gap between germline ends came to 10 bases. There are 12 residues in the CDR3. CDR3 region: CASRDSPYGYTF. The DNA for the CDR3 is TGTGCCAGCAGGGACAGTCCGTATGGCTACACCTTC.

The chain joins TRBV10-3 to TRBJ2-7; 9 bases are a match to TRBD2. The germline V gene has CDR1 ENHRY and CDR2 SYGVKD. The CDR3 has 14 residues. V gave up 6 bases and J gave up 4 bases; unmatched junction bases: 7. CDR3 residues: CAIREREAGYEQYF. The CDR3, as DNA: TGTGCCATCAGAGAGCGGGAGGCAGGTTACGAGCAGTACTTC.

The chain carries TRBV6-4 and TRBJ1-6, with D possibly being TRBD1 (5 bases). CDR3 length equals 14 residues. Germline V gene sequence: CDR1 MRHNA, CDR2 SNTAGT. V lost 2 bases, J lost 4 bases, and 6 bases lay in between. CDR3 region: CASSDGGYNSPLHF. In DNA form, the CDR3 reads TGTGCCAGCAGTGACGGGGGATATAATTCACCCCTCCACTTT.

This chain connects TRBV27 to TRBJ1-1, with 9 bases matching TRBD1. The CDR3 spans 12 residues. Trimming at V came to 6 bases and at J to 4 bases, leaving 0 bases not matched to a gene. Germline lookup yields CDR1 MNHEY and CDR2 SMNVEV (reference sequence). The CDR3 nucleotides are TGTGCCAGCAGGACAGGGGGCACTGAAGCTTTCTTT. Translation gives CASRTGGTEAFF.

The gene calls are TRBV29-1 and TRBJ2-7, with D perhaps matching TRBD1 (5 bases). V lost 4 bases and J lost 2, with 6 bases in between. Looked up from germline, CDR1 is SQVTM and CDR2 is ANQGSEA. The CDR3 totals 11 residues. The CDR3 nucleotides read TGCAGCGTTGGACAGACCTACGAGCAGTACTTC. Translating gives CSVGQTYEQYF.

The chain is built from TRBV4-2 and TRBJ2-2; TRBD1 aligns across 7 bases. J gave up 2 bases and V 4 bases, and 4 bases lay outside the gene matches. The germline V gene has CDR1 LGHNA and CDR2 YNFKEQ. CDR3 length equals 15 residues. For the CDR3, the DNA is TGTGCCAGCAGCCCCGGACAGGATAACACCGGGGAGCTGTTTTTT. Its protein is CASSPGQDNTGELFF.

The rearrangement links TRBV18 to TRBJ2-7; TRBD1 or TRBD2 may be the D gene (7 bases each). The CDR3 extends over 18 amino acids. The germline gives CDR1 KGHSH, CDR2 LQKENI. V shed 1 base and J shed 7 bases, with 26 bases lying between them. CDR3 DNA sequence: TGTGCCAGCTCACCACGGGCAGGGGGGCAAGCGGGGATTGGAGAGCAGTACTTC. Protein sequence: CASSPRAGGQAGIGEQYF.

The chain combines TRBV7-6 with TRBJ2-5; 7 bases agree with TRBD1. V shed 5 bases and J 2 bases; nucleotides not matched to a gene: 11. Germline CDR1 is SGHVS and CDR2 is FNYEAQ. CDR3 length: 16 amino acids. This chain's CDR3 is CASSGLSRDRQETQYF. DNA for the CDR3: TGTGCCAGCAGCGGACTTAGTCGGGACAGACAAGAGACCCAGTACTTC.

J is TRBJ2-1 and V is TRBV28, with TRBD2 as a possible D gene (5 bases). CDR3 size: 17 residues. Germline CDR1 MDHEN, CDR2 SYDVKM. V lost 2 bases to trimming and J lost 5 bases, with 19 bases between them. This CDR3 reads CASSLRLAQQEDNEQFF. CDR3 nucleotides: TGTGCCAGCAGTTTACGCCTGGCCCAGCAGGAGGACAATGAGCAGTTCTTC.